This is a list of T cell receptor beta chains from one sample in a study of OX40 agonist ivuxolimab in advanced cancers. Profiling relied on immunoSEQ multiplex PCR, and the TCRdb table lists in-frame clones only, not all of them. Of 78,000 or so clones in the sample, about 94% were seen once. Specimen: CD4+ or CD8+ T cells sorted from blood, collected in a trial of the OX40 agonist ivuxolimab. These receptors originate from an adult with an advanced solid tumor such as melanoma, head and neck, liver or kidney cancer. Both conserved end residues are part of each CDR3. Each record gives: clone size, J gene, V gene, D gene, CDR3 protein, CDR3 DNA. The D gene is left open where the match is weak. Rows may omit the clone size; those that give it use once, few, many or a size class.

>NA|TRBJ2-7|TRBV19|NA
CASSSGTSPYEQYF
TGTGCCAGTAGTTCCGGGACATCCCCCTACGAGCAGTACTTC
>once|TRBJ2-1|TRBV6-6|TRBD2
CASSPPGLAGGREQFF
TGTGCCAGCAGTCCACCGGGACTAGCGGGAGGGCGTGAGCAGTTCTTC
>NA|TRBJ2-5|TRBV25-1|TRBD1
CASSASTGAQYF
TGTGCCAGCAGTGCCTCAACAGGGGCCCAGTACTTC
>NA|TRBJ2-7|TRBV11-2|TRBD2
CASSPNPGLAGGAYEQYF
TGTGCCAGCAGCCCAAACCCGGGACTAGCGGGAGGCGCCTACGAGCAGTACTTC
>NA|TRBJ1-1|TRBV7-9|NA
CASSVDGVNTEAFF
TGTGCCAGCAGCGTGGACGGGGTGAACACTGAAGCTTTCTTT
>NA|TRBJ2-7|TRBV4-3|NA
CASSQEQGVGQYF
TGCGCCAGCAGCCAAGAACAGGGCGTCGGGCAGTACTTC
>NA|TRBJ2-7|TRBV27|TRBD2
CASSSLAGAAYEQYF
TGTGCCAGCAGTTCCTTAGCGGGAGCGGCCTACGAGCAGTACTTC
>NA|TRBJ1-2|TRBV19|TRBD1
CASTPRGDRRDYGYTF
TGTGCCAGTACCCCCAGGGGGGACCGTCGTGACTATGGCTACACCTTC
>NA|TRBJ1-1|TRBV4-3|NA
CASSQVGTMNTEAFF
TGCGCCAGCAGCCAAGTTGGGACCATGAACACTGAAGCTTTCTTT
>NA|TRBJ1-5|TRBV19|NA
CASSALVRAGNQPQHF
TGTGCCAGTAGTGCCCTCGTCAGGGCGGGCAATCAGCCCCAGCATTTT
>NA|TRBJ2-7|TRBV7-2|NA
CASSHLDPTYEQYF
TGTGCCAGCAGCCATTTGGACCCCACCTACGAGCAGTACTTC
>NA|TRBJ1-2|TRBV7-2|TRBD1
CASSQRGQGSRTYGYTF
TGTGCCAGCAGCCAGCGGGGACAGGGTTCGCGAACGTATGGCTACACCTTC
>NA|TRBJ2-3|TRBV6-5|TRBD2
CASSYSGTSTDTQYF
TGTGCCAGCAGTTACAGCGGGACTAGCACAGATACGCAGTATTTT
>few|TRBJ1-1|TRBV29-1|NA
CSVRTVGTEAFF
TGCAGCGTCCGGACAGTCGGCACTGAAGCTTTCTTT
>NA|TRBJ2-3|TRBV7-2|TRBD2
CASSSRGTSGGGTDTQYF
TGTGCCAGCAGCTCTAGAGGGACTAGCGGAGGGGGCACAGATACGCAGTATTTT
>few|TRBJ2-5|TRBV5-4|TRBD2
CASRFGLAGEETQYF
TGTGCCAGCAGATTCGGACTAGCGGGAGAGGAGACCCAGTACTTC
>NA|TRBJ2-7|TRBV25-1|NA
CASSVSGRYYEQYF
TGTGCCAGCAGTGTATCGGGTCGTTACTACGAGCAGTACTTC
>NA|TRBJ1-2|TRBV5-1|NA
CASKSEGPLYGYTF
TGCGCCAGCAAGTCCGAGGGGCCCCTCTATGGCTACACCTTC
>NA|TRBJ1-6|TRBV2|TRBD1
CASSGLTGTAPLHF
TGTGCCAGCAGTGGGCTGACAGGGACCGCACCCCTCCACTTT
>NA|TRBJ1-2|TRBV19|NA
CASSIASDRDGYTF
TGTGCCAGTAGTATCGCCTCAGATAGGGATGGCTACACCTTC
>NA|TRBJ2-2|TRBV13|TRBD2
CASSSRGLAGVGTGELFF
TGTGCCAGCAGCTCAAGGGGACTAGCGGGAGTGGGCACCGGGGAGCTGTTTTTT
>NA|TRBJ2-7|TRBV7-2|NA
CASSLGPPQEQYF
TGTGCCAGCAGCTTAGGGCCCCCGCAGGAGCAGTACTTC
>NA|TRBJ2-7|TRBV19|TRBD1
CASSYRPGQGYEQYF
TGTGCCAGTAGTTACCGTCCGGGACAGGGCTACGAGCAGTACTTC
>NA|TRBJ2-5|TRBV6-1|NA
CASRGAEGAKETQYF
TGTGCCAGCAGAGGAGCAGAGGGAGCTAAAGAGACCCAGTACTTC
>NA|TRBJ1-2|TRBV28|TRBD1
CASSRTHLIGQGAQKDF
TGTGCCAGCAGTCGCACACACCTAATAGGACAGGGGGCCCAAAAGGACTTC
>medium-sized|TRBJ2-3|TRBV5-1|NA
CASSLYSGGQGKGTQYF
TGCGCCAGCAGCTTGTATTCCGGGGGCCAGGGGAAGGGTACGCAGTATTTT
>NA|TRBJ2-7|TRBV19|TRBD2
CASTTGPYSGTSVTYEQYF
TGTGCCAGTACCACCGGACCCTATTCCGGGACTAGCGTAACCTACGAGCAGTACTTC
>NA|TRBJ2-2|TRBV6-1|NA
CASSELTINTGELFF
TGTGCCAGCAGTGAATTGACTATAAACACCGGGGAGCTGTTTTTT
>once|TRBJ1-6|TRBV2|NA
CASSPSQEISPLHF
TGTGCCAGTAGCCCGAGCCAAGAGATTTCACCCCTCCACTTT
>NA|TRBJ1-2|TRBV18|TRBD1
CASSPGQGSNYGYTF
TGTGCCAGCTCCCCGGGACAGGGATCAAACTATGGCTACACCTTC
>NA|TRBJ2-7|TRBV7-9|NA
CATDQSRDTAFEQYF
TGTGCCACGGATCAGAGCCGGGACACCGCCTTCGAGCAGTACTTC
>NA|TRBJ1-1|TRBV4-1|NA
CASSQGRQVNTEAFF
TGCGCCAGCAGCCAAGGGAGACAAGTAAACACTGAAGCTTTCTTT
>NA|TRBJ1-6|TRBV5-6|NA
CASSKRQTNSPLHF
TGTGCCAGCAGCAAACGACAGACGAATTCACCCCTCCACTTT
>NA|TRBJ2-2|TRBV15|NA
CATSSGGQGWTGELFF
TGTGCCACCAGCTCCGGAGGGCAGGGTTGGACCGGGGAGCTGTTTTTT
>NA|TRBJ1-6|TRBV5-8|NA
CASSLHSNSPLHF
TGTGCCAGCAGCTTGCATTCGAATTCACCCCTCCACTTT
>NA|TRBJ2-1|TRBV6-1|TRBD2
CASRGLAAYNEQFF
TGTGCCAGCCGAGGACTAGCGGCTTACAATGAGCAGTTCTTC
>NA|TRBJ2-3|TRBV27|TRBD2
CASRVSGRIDTQYF
TGTGCCAGCAGAGTTAGCGGGAGGATAGATACGCAGTATTTT
>NA|TRBJ1-5|TRBV5-5|NA
CASSLSSGNQPQHF
TGTGCCAGCAGCTTGTCATCGGGCAATCAGCCCCAGCATTTT
>NA|TRBJ2-1|TRBV7-2|NA
CASSSTGYNEQFF
TGTGCCAGCAGCTCTACAGGTTACAATGAGCAGTTCTTC
>NA|TRBJ1-5|TRBV6-5|TRBD1
CASSSQGAGQPQHF
TGTGCCAGCAGCTCTCAGGGGGCAGGGCAGCCCCAGCATTTT
>NA|TRBJ2-1|TRBV11-2|TRBD2
CASRLGWTSGYEQFF
TGTGCCAGCAGACTAGGATGGACTAGCGGGTATGAGCAGTTCTTC
>NA|TRBJ1-4|TRBV11-2|NA
CASSQRTVSEKLFF
TGTGCCAGCAGCCAACGGACAGTGTCTGAAAAACTGTTTTTT
>NA|TRBJ2-1|TRBV11-3|TRBD2
CASSRGLASEQFF
TGTGCCAGCAGCCGGGGACTAGCTTCCGAGCAGTTCTTC
>NA|TRBJ1-4|TRBV7-9|NA
CASSLGGGRLNEKLFF
TGTGCCAGCAGCTTAGGGGGAGGTCGTTTAAATGAAAAACTGTTTTTT
>NA|TRBJ2-1|TRBV27|NA
CASSLRTSYNEQFF
TGTGCCAGCAGTTTAAGAACTAGTTACAATGAGCAGTTCTTC
>NA|TRBJ2-5|TRBV18|NA
CASSPLVTTYQETQYF
TGTGCCAGCTCACCTTTGGTAACTACGTACCAAGAGACCCAGTACTTC
>NA|TRBJ1-1|TRBV6-5|TRBD1
CASNRGQVGTEAFF
TGTGCCAGCAACAGGGGCCAGGTGGGCACTGAAGCTTTCTTT
>NA|TRBJ2-7|TRBV19|TRBD2
CASSIPSGGEQYF
TGTGCCAGTAGTATCCCTAGCGGGGGCGAGCAGTACTTC
>once|TRBJ1-3|TRBV7-2|NA
CASSLLQGGGNTIYF
TGTGCCAGCAGCTTACTGCAGGGAGGAGGAAACACCATATATTTT
>NA|TRBJ2-1|TRBV4-2|TRBD2
CASSQELAGGLDEQFF
TGTGCCAGCAGCCAAGAGCTAGCGGGAGGGTTGGATGAGCAGTTCTTC
>NA|TRBJ1-1|TRBV7-9|NA
CASSPETPRGSEAFF
TGTGCCAGCAGCCCCGAAACCCCTCGGGGGTCTGAAGCTTTCTTT